The 25 T cell receptor beta chains below come from one sample, sequenced in a study of blood T cells in healthy people across ages. Then a second PCR, running roughly 7 to 11 cycles, was carried out with a sample-barcoded 5' primer and a J-beta primer mix. TCRdb re-derived calls from the 5' RACE reads in MiXCR, one entry per CDR3 protein. The top ten hold about 0.8% of the sample, which has about 1 million distinct CDR3 sequences, approximately 26% seen once. These same data were also listed under a study on T cells of mothers and their children.

Sequencing was performed on blood. The receptors were gathered from a girl aged 2 to 9 in good health.

The chain employs TRBV20-1 and TRBJ2-5, with TRBD1 identical over 7 bases. The CDR3 has 12 amino acids. Germline CDR1 and CDR2: DFQATT and SNEGSKA (reference sequence). Unmatched junction bases numbered 5, after V lost 5 bases and J lost 5 bases. CDR3 sequence reads: CSARQGVETQYF. The CDR3 DNA follows: TGCAGTGCTCGACAGGGCGTGGAGACCCAGTACTTC.

This clonotype occurred a few times. V usage is TRBV5-6 and J usage is TRBJ1-3; D is uncertain. The germline V and J ends were trimmed by 4 bases and 5 bases, with 7 bases remaining between them. Germline loops: CDR1 SGHDT, CDR2 YYEEEE. The CDR3 is 12 amino acids. CDR3 nucleotide sequence: TGTGCCAGCAGCACCTCAAGAAACACCATATATTTT. Translated: CASSTSRNTIYF.

This clonotype has just a few counts. The CDR3 is CASSYVGQGVGEQYF. CDR3 DNA sequence: TGTGCCAGCAGTTACGTTGGACAGGGGGTTGGCGAGCAGTACTTC. The chain carries TRBV6-2 or TRBV6-3 and TRBJ2-7, with 10 nucleotides matching TRBD1. This CDR3 spans 15 amino acids. V shed 2 bases and J 6 bases; nucleotides not matched to a gene: 7. Germline CDR1 and CDR2: MNHEY and SVGEGT.

A few counts support this clonotype. The rearrangement uses TRBV29-1 and TRBJ1-5; D is unresolved. Germline V lookup: CDR1 SQVTM, CDR2 ANQGSEA. Trimming shortened V by 2 bases and J by 4 bases, and 9 bases separated the two germline ends. The CDR3 spans 13 residues. CDR3 coding DNA: TGCAGCGTTGAACCGGGTAGAAATCAGCCCCAGCATTTT. It translates to CSVEPGRNQPQHF.

The V gene is TRBV29-1, the J gene TRBJ2-5; TRBD1 is a possible D gene (5 bases). CDR1 SQVTM and CDR2 ANQGSEA come from the germline V gene. Trimming left V 3 bases short and J 4 bases short, with 12 bases between. CDR3 length equals 13 residues. The CDR3 sequence: CSVEGQVPETQYF. The CDR3 DNA reads as TGCAGCGTTGAGGGGCAGGTCCCAGAGACCCAGTACTTC.

This clonotype was picked up a small number of times. This chain links TRBV6-1 with TRBJ1-2, with TRBD1 as a possible D gene (5 bases). Trimming cost V 1 base and J 8 bases, with 11 bases left between them. Germline V lookup: CDR1 MNHNS, CDR2 SASEGT. This CDR3 comprises 13 residues. CDR3 sequence reads: CASSEEGQGGYTF. In DNA form, the CDR3 reads TGTGCCAGCAGTGAAGAGGGTCAGGGAGGCTACACCTTC.

This clonotype was recorded a few times. The chain has TRBV13 and TRBJ2-5, with a possible D match to TRBD2 (5 bases). The J call may be in error: the DNA end matches TRBJ2-7 better. From germline, CDR1 is PRHDT and CDR2 FYEKMQ (reference sequence). The CDR3 covers 14 residues. The chain's CDR3 is CASSLRAAGYEQYF. The CDR3 nucleotides are TGTGCCAGCAGCTTAAGGGCGGCGGGCTACGAGCAGTACTTC.

The V gene is TRBV12-3 or TRBV12-4, the J gene TRBJ2-2, with D uncertain. The CDR3 spans 14 residues. Trimming removed 7 bases at V and 0 bases at J, with 9 bases between. The CDR3 sequence: CASTRPPNTGELFF. For the CDR3, the DNA is TGTGCCAGCACCAGACCCCCGAACACCGGGGAGCTGTTTTTT.

V and J are TRBV12-3 or TRBV12-4 and TRBJ2-3, with D maybe TRBD1 (5 bases). The CDR3 runs to 15 residues. The V end was cut by 6 bases, the J end by 4 bases, with 17 bases between. The chain's CDR3 is CASSPVSGNADTQYF. The CDR3 region has the DNA TGTGCCAGCAGCCCGGTGTCAGGGAATGCAGATACGCAGTATTTT.

The V and J genes are TRBV20-1 and TRBJ1-1; D remains ambiguous. The CDR3 totals 11 residues. Between the trimmed V and J ends, which lost 6 bases and 3 bases, there was a span of 8 bases. Germline CDR1 is DFQATT and CDR2 is SNEGSKA (reference sequence). CDR3 bases: TGCAGTGCAATGGACTACACTGAAGCTTTCTTT. Translation: CSAMDYTEAFF.

V gene TRBV7-2 combines with J gene TRBJ1-1; D uncertain. This CDR3 has 14 residues. Germline V gene sequence: CDR1 SGHTA, CDR2 FQGNSA. V was clipped by 2 bases and J by 1 base, with 8 bases between them. The CDR3 loop is CASSLSTGNTEAFF. CDR3 DNA sequence: TGTGCCAGCAGCTTAAGTACGGGGAACACTGAAGCTTTCTTT.

This chain links TRBV7-2 with TRBJ2-5; no clear D. The end of the DNA aligns better with TRBJ2-7, so the J call may be wrong. The germline gives CDR1 SGHTA, CDR2 FQGNSA. The length of the CDR3 is 15 residues. DNA for the CDR3: TGTACCAGCAGCTCCTTCGGCGGCTCTACCTACGAGCAGTACTTC. Translating it yields CTSSSFGGSTYEQYF.

The gene calls are TRBV4-3 and TRBJ1-1, with D uncertain. The germline V gene encodes CDR1 LGHNA and CDR2 YSLEER. CDR3 size: 15 residues. Trimming shortened V by 0 bases and J by 1 base, and 9 bases separated the two germline ends. CDR3 region: CASSQDQRPNTEAFF. Written as DNA, the CDR3 is TGCGCCAGCAGCCAAGATCAGAGACCGAACACTGAAGCTTTCTTT.

The table lists this clonotype with a few counts. The chain employs TRBV20-1 and TRBJ2-1, with 7 bases identical to TRBD2. CDR3 size: 15 residues. Germline assignment: CDR1 DFQATT and CDR2 SNEGSKA (reference sequence). With V trimmed by 5 bases and J by 2 bases, 9 bases remained unmatched. CDR3 region: CSASSGTAPYNEQFF. The DNA for the CDR3 is TGCAGTGCTTCAAGCGGGACGGCTCCCTACAATGAGCAGTTCTTC.

The rearrangement joins TRBV11-1 to TRBJ1-2, with TRBD1 matching over 7 bases. The germline gives CDR1 SGHAT, CDR2 FQDESV (reference sequence). The CDR3 is made up of 16 amino acids. V lost 4 bases, J lost 0 bases, and 8 bases stayed unmatched. The CDR3 loop reads CASSSGSGTANYGYTF. CDR3 DNA: TGTGCCAGCAGCTCCGGATCCGGGACAGCTAACTATGGCTACACCTTC.

This clonotype was picked up a small number of times. The V and J genes are TRBV21-1 and TRBJ2-4; the DNA was not compared with TRBD1, the D call given in the table. TRBV21-1 is designated a pseudogene. This CDR3 is 21 amino acids long. The CDR3 DNA sequence: TGTGCCAGCAGCACCGAAGGTAGAAGGGACAGAGACCTAAAGGCCAAAAACATTCAGTACTTC. Amino acid sequence: CASSTEGRRDRDLKAKNIQYF.

This clonotype has a handful of counts. The chain is built from TRBV6-1 and TRBJ2-6; D unresolved. CDR3 length equals 16 residues. CDR1 and CDR2 from the germline V gene are MNHNS and SASEGT. Trimming took 6 bases from V and 0 from J, leaving 12 bases between them. CDR3 in DNA: TGTGCCAGCAGATCAAGACGTGTCTCTGGGGCCAACGTCCTGACTTTC. Translation gives CASRSRRVSGANVLTF.

Notes on this clonotype: The germline gene is not matched at one end of the junction; a read error may be the cause. Written as DNA, the CDR3 is TGTGCCAGCAGCCCAGGGACAACTAATGAAAAACTGGTTTTT. This codes for CASSPGTTNEKLVF. The chain carries TRBV27 and TRBJ1-4, with D possibly being TRBD1 (6 bases). There are 14 residues in the CDR3. CDR1 MNHEY and CDR2 SMNVEV come from the germline V gene (reference sequence).

This chain connects TRBV12-3 or TRBV12-4 to TRBJ1-3; maybe TRBD1 (6 bases). The CDR3 consists of 14 residues. Trimming removed 6 bases at V and 4 bases at J, with 13 bases between. The CDR3 loop is CASRGQGSGNTIYF. The CDR3 DNA reads TGTGCCAGCAGGGGGCAGGGGTCCGGAAACACCATATATTTT.

As DNA, the CDR3 is TGTGCCAGCAGCCAAGTGGGGGACAAGATTAGCACAGATACGCAGTATTTT. This codes for CASSQVGDKISTDTQYF. J is TRBJ2-3 and V is TRBV4-2, with TRBD1 as a possible D gene (6 bases). There are 17 residues in the CDR3. Germline V gene sequence: CDR1 LGHNA, CDR2 YNFKEQ. The V gene lost 1 base and the J gene lost 0 bases, with 14 bases spanning the gap.

The chain combines TRBV3-1 with TRBJ2-3, with D perhaps TRBD1 (5 bases). Trimming cost V 10 bases and J 2 bases, with 19 bases left between them. Germline CDR1 and CDR2: LGHDT and YNNKEL (reference sequence). CDR3 length equals 15 residues. The CDR3 nucleotides are TGTGCCACCAAGGGGAACCCATACTTCACAGATACGCAGTATTTT. As protein: CATKGNPYFTDTQYF.

The gene calls are TRBV3-1 and TRBJ1-1; D is unclear. The CDR3 loop spans 14 amino acids. The V end lost 0 bases, the J end lost 3 bases, and 8 bases lay between the germline ends. The germline V gene has CDR1 LGHDT and CDR2 YNNKEL (reference sequence). For the CDR3, the DNA is TGTGCCAGCAGCCAAGAGTCCTCAGACACTGAAGCTTTCTTT. Amino acids: CASSQESSDTEAFF.

The rearrangement uses TRBV29-1 and TRBJ2-5; no firm D call. Germline V gene data show CDR1 as SQVTM and CDR2 as ANQGSEA. CDR3 size: 15 residues. The germline V and J ends were trimmed by 0 bases and 3 bases, with 14 bases remaining between them. CDR3 in DNA: TGCAGCGTTGAAGATGGGGAACAGAAAGAAGAGACCCAGTACTTC. Translating it yields CSVEDGEQKEETQYF.

The gene calls are TRBV20-1 and TRBJ2-3; 13 nucleotides line up with TRBD2. Germline lookup yields CDR1 DFQATT and CDR2 SNEGSKA (reference sequence). CDR3 length equals 16 residues. The CDR3 nucleotides read TGCGGTTCTCCACCACTAGCGGGAGGGAGCACAGATACGCAGTATTTT. Translating it yields CGSPPLAGGSTDTQYF.

This clonotype was counted between two and nine times. The J gene is TRBJ2-5, the V gene TRBV25-1, with a weak D call TRBD2 (5 bases). The CDR3 contains 12 residues. Trimming stripped 4 bases from V and 4 bases from J, with 7 bases between. Per the germline V gene, CDR1 is MGHDK and CDR2 is SYGVNS. CDR3 loop: CASSAGIETQYF. The CDR3 nucleotides are TGTGCCAGCAGTGCCGGGATAGAGACCCAGTACTTC. Based on the CDR3 plus reference TRBV25-1 and TRBJ2-5, the full variable domain is EADIYQTPRYLVIGTGKKITLECSQTMGHDKMYWYQQDPGMELHLIHYSYGVNSTEKGDLSSESTVSRIRTEHFPLTLESARPSHTSQYLCASSAGIETQYFGPGTRLLVL.